A single TCR beta chain is shown here with its context. This entry is derived from a study of blood T cell repertoires in COVID-19. Profiled with immunoSEQ multiplex PCR; TCRdb holds only in-frame clones, not every one. The sample carries around 25,000 clones, 88% recorded once. The sequenced sample was peripheral blood. This clonotype was sampled from a woman aged 45 to 65 with active COVID-19.

CDR3 bases: TGTGCCTGGAGTCCCCTGTCAGGATTCTATGGCTACACCTTC. Translated, it gives CAWSPLSGFYGYTF. The genes are TRBV30 and TRBJ1-2; unclear D gene. The germline gives CDR1 GTSNPN, CDR2 SVGIG (reference sequence). Deletions cut 2 bases from V and 4 bases from J, with 14 bases between. This CDR3 has 14 amino acids.